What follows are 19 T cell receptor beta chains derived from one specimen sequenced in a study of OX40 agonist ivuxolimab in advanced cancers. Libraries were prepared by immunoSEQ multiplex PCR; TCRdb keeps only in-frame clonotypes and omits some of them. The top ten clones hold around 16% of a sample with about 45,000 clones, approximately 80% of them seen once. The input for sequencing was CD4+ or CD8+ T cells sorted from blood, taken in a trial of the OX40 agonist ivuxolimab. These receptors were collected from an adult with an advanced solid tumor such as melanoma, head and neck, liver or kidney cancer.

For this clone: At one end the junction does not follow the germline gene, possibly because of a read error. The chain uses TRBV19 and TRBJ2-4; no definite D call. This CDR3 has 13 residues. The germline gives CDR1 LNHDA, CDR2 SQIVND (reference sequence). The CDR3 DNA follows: TGCCCCAGTAGGTGCTTAGCCAAAAACATTCAGTACTTC. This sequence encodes CPSRCLAKNIQYF.

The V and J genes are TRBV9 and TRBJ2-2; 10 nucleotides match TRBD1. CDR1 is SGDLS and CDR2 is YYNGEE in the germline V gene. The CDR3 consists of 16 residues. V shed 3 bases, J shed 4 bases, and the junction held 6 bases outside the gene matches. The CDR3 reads CASSASGQGPTGELFF. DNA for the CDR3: TGTGCCAGCAGCGCCTCGGGACAGGGGCCCACCGGGGAGCTGTTTTTT.

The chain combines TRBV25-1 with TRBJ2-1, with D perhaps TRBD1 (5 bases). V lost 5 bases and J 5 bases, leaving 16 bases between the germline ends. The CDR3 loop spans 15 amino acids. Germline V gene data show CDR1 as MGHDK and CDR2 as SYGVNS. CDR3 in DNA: TGTGCCAGCAGTTTTGGCAGGGCTGGAAACAATGAGCAGTTCTTC. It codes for CASSFGRAGNNEQFF.

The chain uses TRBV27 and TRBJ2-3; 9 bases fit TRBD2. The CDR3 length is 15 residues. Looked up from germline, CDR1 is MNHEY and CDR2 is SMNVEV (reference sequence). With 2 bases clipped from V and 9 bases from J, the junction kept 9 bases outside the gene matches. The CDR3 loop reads CASSLIWRGGDTQYF. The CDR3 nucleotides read TGTGCCAGCAGTTTAATTTGGCGGGGGGGGGACACGCAGTATTTT.

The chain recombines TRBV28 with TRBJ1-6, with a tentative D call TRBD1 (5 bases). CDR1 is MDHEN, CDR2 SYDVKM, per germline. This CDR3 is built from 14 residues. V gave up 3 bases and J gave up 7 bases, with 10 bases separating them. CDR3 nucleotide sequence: TGTGCCAGCAGTTTGAGGGGCTGGAATTCACCCCTCCACTTT. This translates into CASSLRGWNSPLHF.

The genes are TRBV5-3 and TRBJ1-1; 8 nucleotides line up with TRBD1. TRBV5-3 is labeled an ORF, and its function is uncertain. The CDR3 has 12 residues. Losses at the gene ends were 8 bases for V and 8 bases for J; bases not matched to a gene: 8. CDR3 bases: TGTGCCAGCAGAACGGACAGGGAGGAAGCTTTCTTT. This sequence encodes CASRTDREEAFF.

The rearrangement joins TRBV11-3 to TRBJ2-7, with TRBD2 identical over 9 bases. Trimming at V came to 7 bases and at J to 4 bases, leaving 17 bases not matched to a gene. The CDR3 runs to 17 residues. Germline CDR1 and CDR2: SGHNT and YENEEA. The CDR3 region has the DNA TGTGCCAGCACCCGGCGGGTAGCGGGAGAATCTTTATACGAGCAGTACTTC. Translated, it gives CASTRRVAGESLYEQYF.

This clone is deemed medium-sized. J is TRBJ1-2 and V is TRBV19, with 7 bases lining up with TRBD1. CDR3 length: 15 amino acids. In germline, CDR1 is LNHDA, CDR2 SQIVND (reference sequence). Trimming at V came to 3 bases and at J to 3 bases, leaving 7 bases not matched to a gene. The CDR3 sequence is CASSILGTAHYGYTF. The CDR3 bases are TGTGCCAGTAGTATTCTCGGGACAGCCCACTATGGCTACACCTTC.

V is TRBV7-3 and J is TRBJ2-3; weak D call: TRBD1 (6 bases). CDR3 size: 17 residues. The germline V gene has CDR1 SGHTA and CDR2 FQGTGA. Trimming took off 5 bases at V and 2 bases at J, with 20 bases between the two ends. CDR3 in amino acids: CASSPAKGVAPTDTQYF. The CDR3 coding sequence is TGTGCCAGCAGCCCCGCCAAGGGGGTCGCCCCCACAGATACGCAGTATTTT.

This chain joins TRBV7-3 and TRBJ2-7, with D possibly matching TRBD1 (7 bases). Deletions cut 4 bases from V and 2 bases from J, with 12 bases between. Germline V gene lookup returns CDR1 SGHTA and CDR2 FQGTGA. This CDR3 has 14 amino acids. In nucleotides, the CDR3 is TGTGCCAGCAGCTCAGGGGGGACAGCCTACGAGCAGTACTTC. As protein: CASSSGGTAYEQYF.

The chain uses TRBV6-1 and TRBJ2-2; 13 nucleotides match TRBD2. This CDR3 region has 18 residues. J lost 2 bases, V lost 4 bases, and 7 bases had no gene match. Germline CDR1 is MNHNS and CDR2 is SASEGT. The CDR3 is CASSGAGLAGINTGELFF. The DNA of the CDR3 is TGTGCCAGCAGTGGAGCGGGACTAGCGGGAATTAACACCGGGGAGCTGTTTTTT.

Here the CDR3 reads CASSFGPEQYF. The CDR3 DNA is TGTGCCAGCAGCTTTGGACCCGAGCAGTACTTC. This chain links TRBV11-3 with TRBJ2-7, with D hard to call. CDR1 is SGHNT and CDR2 is YENEEA in the germline V gene. The V end was cut by 3 bases, the J end by 6 bases, with 6 bases between. The CDR3 contains 11 residues.

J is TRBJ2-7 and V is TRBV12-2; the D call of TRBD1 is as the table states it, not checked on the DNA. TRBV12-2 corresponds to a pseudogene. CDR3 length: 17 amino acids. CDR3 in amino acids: CASRFAYRDSGAYEQYF. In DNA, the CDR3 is TGTGCAAGTCGCTTCGCTTATCGGGACAGCGGAGCCTACGAGCAGTACTTC.

As DNA, the CDR3 is TGTGCCAGCAGCTCCCCGGGAGCTAACTATGGCTACACCTTC. Its translation: CASSSPGANYGYTF. This chain joins TRBV7-9 and TRBJ1-2, with D unclear. This CDR3 has 14 amino acids. Germline lookup yields CDR1 SEHNR and CDR2 FQNEAQ (reference sequence). The V gene lost 4 bases and the J gene lost 0 bases, with 9 bases spanning the gap.

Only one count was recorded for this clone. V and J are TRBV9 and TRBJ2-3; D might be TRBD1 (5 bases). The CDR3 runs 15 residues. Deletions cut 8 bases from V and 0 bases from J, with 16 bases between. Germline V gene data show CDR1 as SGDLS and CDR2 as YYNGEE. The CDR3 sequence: CASWGGASSTDTQYF. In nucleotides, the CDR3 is TGTGCCAGTTGGGGTGGGGCTTCTAGCACAGATACGCAGTATTTT.

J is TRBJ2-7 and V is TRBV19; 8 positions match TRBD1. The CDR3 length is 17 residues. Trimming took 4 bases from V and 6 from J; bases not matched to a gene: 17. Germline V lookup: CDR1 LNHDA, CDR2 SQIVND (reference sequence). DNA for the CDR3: TGTGCCAGTAGTAAATCGACAGGGGCGAAAGGGCCGATCGAGCAGTACTTC. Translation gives CASSKSTGAKGPIEQYF.

The CDR3 DNA sequence: TGTGCCAGCAGCGTTTGGACAGGGGTAATCGCAGGGGCCAACGTCCTGACTTTC. It codes for CASSVWTGVIAGANVLTF. The rearrangement links TRBV9 to TRBJ2-6, with 9 bases aligning to TRBD1. The CDR3 contains 18 residues. The germline gives CDR1 SGDLS, CDR2 YYNGEE. After removal of 2 bases from V and 4 bases from J, the junction contained 10 bases not matched to a gene.

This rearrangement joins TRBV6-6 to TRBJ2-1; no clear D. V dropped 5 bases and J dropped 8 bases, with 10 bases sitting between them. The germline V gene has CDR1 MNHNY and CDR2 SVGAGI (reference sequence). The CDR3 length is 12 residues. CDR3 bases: TGTGCCAGCAGTCACAGCGTCGATGAGCAGTTCTTC. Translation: CASSHSVDEQFF.

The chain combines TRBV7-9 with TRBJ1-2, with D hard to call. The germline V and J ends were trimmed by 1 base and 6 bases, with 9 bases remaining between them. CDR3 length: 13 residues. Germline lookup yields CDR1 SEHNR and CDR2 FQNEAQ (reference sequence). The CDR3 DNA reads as TGTGCCAGCAGCTTAGGGGCACTGGATGGCTACACCTTC. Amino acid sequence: CASSLGALDGYTF.